The next 18 T cell receptor beta chains were all read from a single sample in a study of CD8+ T cells in alopecia areata. Extracted from the samples, RNA was reverse transcribed into cDNA to serve as the sequencing template. Assay: immunoSEQ multiplex PCR; the TCRdb copy retains only in-frame clones and omits some. Of 50,000 to 80,000 clones detected, roughly 47% appear once; the ten largest clones hold roughly half. Sequencing was carried out using NKG2D-low CD8+ T cells sorted from blood. These receptors originate from a human donor with alopecia areata.

The V and J genes are TRBV9 and TRBJ2-7; 7 bases are a match to TRBD2. Per the germline V gene, CDR1 is SGDLS and CDR2 is YYNGEE. V dropped 0 bases and J dropped 3; count of bases not matched to a gene: 3. The CDR3 loop spans 14 amino acids. The chain's CDR3 is CASSVASGNYEQYF. In nucleotides, the CDR3 is TGTGCCAGCAGCGTAGCTAGCGGTAACTACGAGCAGTACTTC.

This clone has a handful of counts. The chain has TRBV9 and TRBJ2-4, with D unclear. CDR3 size: 15 residues. V lost 4 bases, J lost 2 bases, and 13 bases lay in between. Germline V gives CDR1 SGDLS, CDR2 YYNGEE. This chain's CDR3 is CASSPPLGPKNIQYF. The DNA of the CDR3 is TGTGCCAGCAGCCCGCCGTTAGGGCCCAAAAACATTCAGTACTTC.

This clone was detected a few times. This chain uses TRBV27 with TRBJ2-3; maybe TRBD2 (5 bases). V shed 7 bases and J shed 2 bases, with 16 bases lying between them. From germline, CDR1 is MNHEY and CDR2 SMNVEV (reference sequence). CDR3 size: 15 residues. CDR3 residues: CASTVAGVDTDTQYF. The CDR3 bases are TGTGCCAGCACCGTTGCCGGGGTAGACACAGATACGCAGTATTTT.

The CDR3 protein is CASSSRVGLGEQYF. DNA of the CDR3: TGTGCCAGCAGTTCCCGGGTGGGGCTGGGGGAGCAGTACTTC. The rearrangement joins TRBV7-9 to TRBJ2-7; D may be TRBD1 (5 bases). V dropped 6 bases and J dropped 7 bases, with 19 bases sitting between them. The CDR3 has 14 residues. Germline values: CDR1 SEHNR, CDR2 FQNEAQ (reference sequence).

The rearrangement joins TRBV29-1 to TRBJ1-1, with a weak D call TRBD1 (6 bases). The germline V gene encodes CDR1 SQVTM and CDR2 ANQGSEA. This CDR3 is built from 15 residues. The V gene lost 6 bases and the J gene lost 3 bases, with 20 bases spanning the gap. CDR3 in amino acids: CSVPWPQGWDTEAFF. The DNA for the CDR3 is TGCAGCGTCCCTTGGCCCCAGGGGTGGGACACTGAAGCTTTCTTT.

With respect to this clone: The same CDR3 arises from other DNA sequences in this sample as well. The rearrangement joins TRBV29-1 to TRBJ1-2; 8 positions match TRBD1. The CDR3 length is 13 residues. V lost 4 bases and J lost 4; bases outside the gene matches: 5. CDR1 and CDR2 from the germline V gene are SQVTM and ANQGSEA. The CDR3 sequence: CSVAGTGLYGYTF. The CDR3 DNA is TGCAGCGTTGCCGGGACAGGACTCTATGGCTACACCTTC.

This chain uses TRBV5-6 with TRBJ2-7, with 8 bases aligning to TRBD1. V gave up 4 bases and J gave up 3 bases; unmatched junction bases: 12. This CDR3 region has 16 residues. The germline gives CDR1 SGHDT, CDR2 YYEEEE. CDR3 DNA sequence: TGTGCCAGCAGCCGAGGACAGGGCAGAAGGCGCTACGAGCAGTACTTC. Translating gives CASSRGQGRRRYEQYF.

A word on this clone: The identical CDR3 is also encoded by other nucleotide sequences in the sample. The gene calls are TRBV30 and TRBJ2-1; 7 bases are shared with TRBD2. The CDR3 covers 14 residues. Germline CDR1 is GTSNPN and CDR2 is SVGIG (reference sequence). Trimming cost V 0 bases and J 4 bases; bases outside gene matches: 3. The chain's CDR3 is CAWSVRGDYNEQFF. CDR3 in DNA: TGTGCCTGGAGTGTACGGGGGGATTACAATGAGCAGTTCTTC.

This clone was seen just once. The chain carries TRBV6-5 and TRBJ1-5; D gene ambiguous. The CDR3 totals 13 residues. Germline lookup yields CDR1 MNHEY and CDR2 SVGAGI. The V end lost 2 bases, the J end lost 5 bases, and 7 bases lay between the germline ends. The CDR3 DNA follows: TGTGCCAGCAGTTACCGCAGCGATCAGCCCCAGCATTTT. It translates to CASSYRSDQPQHF.

The genes are TRBV7-9 and TRBJ2-3, with D perhaps TRBD2 (6 bases). Germline V gene lookup returns CDR1 SEHNR and CDR2 FQNEAQ (reference sequence). The CDR3 loop spans 16 amino acids. The V end was cut by 1 base, the J end by 6 bases, with 17 bases between. DNA of the CDR3: TGTGCCAGCAGCTTAGTAGACGGCGGGACCCCCGATACGCAGTATTTT. It is translated as CASSLVDGGTPDTQYF. Combining the CDR3 with reference TRBV7-9 and TRBJ2-3 gives the whole variable domain DTGVSQNPRHKITKRGQNVTFRCDPISEHNRLYWYRQTLGQGPEFLTYFQNEAQLEKSRLLSDRFSAERPKGSFSTLEIQRTEQGDSAMYLCASSLVDGGTPDTQYFGPGTRLTVL.

DNA of the CDR3: TGCAGCGTTGAGGAACAGACCCCCTACGAGCAGTACTTC. It codes for CSVEEQTPYEQYF. This chain uses TRBV29-1 with TRBJ2-7; D call uncertain. There are 13 residues in the CDR3. Deletions cut 3 bases from V and 2 bases from J, with 11 bases between. Germline CDR1 and CDR2: SQVTM and ANQGSEA.

The rearrangement joins TRBV30 to TRBJ2-3; 7 bases map to TRBD2. V shed 3 bases and J 2 bases; nucleotides not matched to a gene: 2. Germline lookup yields CDR1 GTSNPN and CDR2 SVGIG (reference sequence). The CDR3 sequence is 13 residues long. The CDR3 DNA reads as TGTGCCTGGAGGCGGGAGAACACAGATACGCAGTATTTT. Translation gives CAWRRENTDTQYF.

The chain uses TRBV10-3 and TRBJ2-5, with 9 positions matching TRBD2. The V segment lost 7 bases and the J segment 1 base; nucleotides outside the gene matches: 7. The CDR3 has 15 amino acids. Per germline, CDR1 ENHRY and CDR2 SYGVKD. The CDR3 is CAIKGPAGGQETQYF. The CDR3 DNA sequence: TGTGCCATCAAGGGCCCAGCGGGAGGCCAAGAGACCCAGTACTTC.

The chain links TRBV13 to TRBJ2-5; no reliable D call. The ends were cut back, 6 bases at V and 3 bases at J, with 14 bases in the middle. Germline V gene sequence: CDR1 PRHDT, CDR2 FYEKMQ (reference sequence). This CDR3 spans 14 amino acids. The CDR3 DNA follows: TGTGCCAGCAGTCCCCTGGAGAATGAAGAGACCCAGTACTTC. It codes for CASSPLENEETQYF. The whole variable domain, remainder taken from reference TRBV13 and TRBJ2-5, is AAGVIQSPRHLIKEKRETATLKCYPIPRHDTVYWYQQGPGQDPQFLISFYEKMQSDKGSIPDRFSAQQFSDYHSELNMSSLELGDSALYFCASSPLENEETQYFGPGTRLLVL.

This chain uses TRBV4-3 with TRBJ1-3; D is ambiguous. This CDR3 spans 15 amino acids. CDR1 is LGHNA and CDR2 is YSLEER in the germline V gene. V was cut by 0 bases and J by 0 bases, with 6 bases left in between. The CDR3 loop reads CASSQDMTSGNTIYF. CDR3 in DNA: TGCGCCAGCAGCCAAGATATGACCTCTGGAAACACCATATATTTT.

The table lists this clone with a few counts. This sequence joins TRBV7-9 and TRBJ2-2; the match to TRBD2 covers 9 bases. Unmatched junction bases numbered 10, after V lost 5 bases and J lost 3 bases. The CDR3 is 17 residues long. Germline assignment: CDR1 SEHNR and CDR2 FQNEAQ (reference sequence). The CDR3 sequence is CASSPNRKREDTGELFF. CDR3 DNA: TGTGCCAGCAGCCCTAACCGGAAGCGGGAGGACACCGGGGAGCTGTTTTTT.

The chain links TRBV6-5 to TRBJ2-5; a possible D gene is TRBD2 (5 bases). The CDR3 contains 14 residues. Per the germline V gene, CDR1 is MNHEY and CDR2 is SVGAGI. The V end lost 2 bases, the J end lost 5 bases, and 12 bases lay between the germline ends. CDR3 DNA: TGTGCCAGCAGTTACGCGGGCGCAAGCGAGACCCAGTACTTC. Protein: CASSYAGASETQYF.

This clone was recorded a few times. J is TRBJ2-4 and V is TRBV18; possibly TRBD1 or TRBD2 for D (5 bases each). There are 16 residues in the CDR3. V was clipped by 0 bases and J by 3 bases, with 12 bases between them. Germline V gives CDR1 KGHSH, CDR2 LQKENI. CDR3 amino acids: CASSPPEGQDKNIQYF. CDR3 in DNA: TGTGCCAGCTCACCACCTGAGGGGCAGGACAAAAACATTCAGTACTTC.